A selection of T cell receptor beta chains follows, all from one sample in a study of somatic mutations in cytotoxic T cells in rheumatoid arthritis. TCRdb's table, derived via immunoSEQ multiplex PCR, lists solely in-frame clones and lacks some. This table has 9,500 to 15,000 clones, about 80% appearing once. The sequenced sample was CD8+ T cells sorted from blood. All receptors come from a man aged 50 to 60 in good health. Each CDR3 is given without its conserved first and last residue. Fields, in order: V gene, J gene, CDR3 protein.

V gene: TRBV5-4
J gene: TRBJ1-2
CDR3 protein: ASSIPRTGTGGGYT

V gene: TRBV5-1
J gene: TRBJ1-1
CDR3 protein: ASSLVQGAEAF

V gene: TRBV7-3
J gene: TRBJ2-1
CDR3 protein: ASGRTNNEQF

V gene: TRBV5-1
J gene: TRBJ2-3
CDR3 protein: ASSWSGQGTSGTDTQY

V gene: TRBV7-8
J gene: TRBJ2-1
CDR3 protein: ASSLGSYVGSALREQF

V gene: TRBV6-5
J gene: TRBJ1-1
CDR3 protein: ASSYSSTNTEAF

V gene: TRBV4-3
J gene: TRBJ1-1
CDR3 protein: ASSQAGNTEAF

V gene: TRBV7-2
J gene: TRBJ2-1
CDR3 protein: ASSLGAGLNEQF

V gene: TRBV4-1
J gene: TRBJ2-3
CDR3 protein: ASSQTSGRDTQY

V gene: TRBV18
J gene: TRBJ1-2
CDR3 protein: ASSPPGNYGYT

V gene: TRBV25-1
J gene: TRBJ2-7
CDR3 protein: ASRGLGAGISYEQY

V gene: TRBV7-6
J gene: TRBJ1-5
CDR3 protein: ASSLRGGNQPQH

V gene: TRBV7-9
J gene: TRBJ2-2
CDR3 protein: ASSASGTGDYTGELF

V gene: TRBV18
J gene: TRBJ2-1
CDR3 protein: ASSPWRKREFNNEQF

V gene: TRBV6-5
J gene: TRBJ1-1
CDR3 protein: ASSYPDGLNTEAF

V gene: TRBV19
J gene: TRBJ1-1
CDR3 protein: ASSIEGTMNTEAF

V gene: TRBV14
J gene: TRBJ2-1
CDR3 protein: ASSQVFTGYNEQF

V gene: TRBV12-5
J gene: TRBJ2-3
CDR3 protein: ASGLPDTQY

V gene: TRBV7-9
J gene: TRBJ2-7
CDR3 protein: ASSSSGDNEQY

V gene: TRBV6-5
J gene: TRBJ2-3
CDR3 protein: ASSYEGGGTDTQY

V gene: TRBV9
J gene: TRBJ2-2
CDR3 protein: ASSTRTNPGELF

V gene: TRBV27
J gene: TRBJ2-3
CDR3 protein: ASSSRESRTDTQY

V gene: TRBV4-3
J gene: TRBJ2-7
CDR3 protein: ASSYGTSYEQY